This T cell receptor (beta chain) was captured by sequencing in a study of T cell repertoires in cytomegalovirus infection. Note on this clonotype: The antigen is unknown.

TCRdb redid the calling of the reads with MiXCR, one entry per CDR3 protein. The data hold under 150,000 distinct CDR3 sequences, with less than 9.5% observed a single time. Study-wide points: Summed frequency of shared TCR beta families picked out CMV carriers who also had the relevant HLA.

This CDR3 is 13 amino acids long. V shed 8 bases, J shed 1 base, and the junction held 7 bases outside the gene matches. The germline gives CDR1 SQVTM, CDR2 ANQGSEA. The sequence was obtained from a human donor in good health (CMV status not recorded). Some clones in this sample may be carry-over from other donors' samples. Sequencing input: PBMCs. The V gene is TRBV29-1, the J gene TRBJ1-1, with TRBD1 identical over 7 bases. The chain's CDR3 is CSCGSGGNTEAFF. In DNA form, the CDR3 reads TGCAGCTGCGGGTCAGGGGGGAACACTGAAGCTTTCTTT.